The present T cell receptor beta chain was sequenced within a study of CD8+CD57+ T cells in acquired aplastic anemia. It was genomic DNA that served as the template for profiling TCR beta VDJ and CDR3. TCRdb re-analysed the reads in MiXCR, keeping a single row per CDR3 protein. The sample contains some 410,000 distinct CDR3 sequences, 55% to 75% of which appear only once. The CDR3 totals 14 residues. After removal of 6 bases from V and 5 bases from J, the junction contained 8 bases not matched to a gene. The chain uses TRBV12-3 or TRBV12-4 and TRBJ2-7; 9 nucleotides match TRBD1. The clonotype was recovered from a human donor in good health, serving as a control. The sequenced sample was sorted CD4+, CD8+, or CD8+CD57+ T cells (not recorded which) from PBMCs. The CDR3 sequence: CASRIPGQGNEQYF. The CDR3 DNA reads as TGTGCCAGCAGGATACCGGGACAGGGCAACGAGCAGTACTTC.